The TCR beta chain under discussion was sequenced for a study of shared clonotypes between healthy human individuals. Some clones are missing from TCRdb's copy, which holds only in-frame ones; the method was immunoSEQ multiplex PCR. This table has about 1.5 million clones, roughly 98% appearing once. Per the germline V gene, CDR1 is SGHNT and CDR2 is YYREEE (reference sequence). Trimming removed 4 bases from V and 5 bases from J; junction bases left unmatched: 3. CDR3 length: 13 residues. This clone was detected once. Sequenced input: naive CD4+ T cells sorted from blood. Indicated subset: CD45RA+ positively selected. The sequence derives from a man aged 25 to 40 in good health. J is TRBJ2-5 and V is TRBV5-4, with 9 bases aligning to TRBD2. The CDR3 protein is CASSLGLAETQYF. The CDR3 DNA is TGTGCCAGCAGCCTCGGACTAGCGGAGACCCAGTACTTC.